The clone carrying this TCR beta chain was counted between two and nine times. As yet, its antigen is unknown. Germline V CDR1 and CDR2: SEHNR, FQNEAQ (reference sequence). The CDR3 is made up of 17 amino acids. V was clipped by 6 bases and J by 0 bases, with 19 bases between them. The investigators reverse transcribed all of the isolated RNA, so they sequenced expressed TCRB transcripts. The protocol was immunoSEQ multiplex PCR, while the TCRdb copy is restricted to in-frame clones and leaves out a portion. Among 300,000 or so clones listed, around 9.3% were seen once. The authors sorted CD4+ naive, central memory, regulatory and stem cell-like memory cells via CD45RO/CCR7/CD25/CD127/CD95/CD27. This entry belongs to a study of beta chain features in type 1 diabetes. The study's findings and limits: Moderate but significant shortening of TCRB CDR3s was recorded in all four CD4+ subsets from Type 1 diabetes patients. VDJ junctions in type 1 diabetes patients carried more deletions and fewer insertions. cDNA sequencing could over-represent cells with high TCR expression.

Sequenced sample: central memory CD4+ T cells from blood. This clonotype originated in a man younger than 40 with type 1 diabetes. J is TRBJ2-3 and V is TRBV7-9; D unclear. The DNA of the CDR3 is TGTGCCAGCAGTCGTGGCATAAATCCAACCAGCACAGATACGCAGTATTTT. This gives the protein CASSRGINPTSTDTQYF.